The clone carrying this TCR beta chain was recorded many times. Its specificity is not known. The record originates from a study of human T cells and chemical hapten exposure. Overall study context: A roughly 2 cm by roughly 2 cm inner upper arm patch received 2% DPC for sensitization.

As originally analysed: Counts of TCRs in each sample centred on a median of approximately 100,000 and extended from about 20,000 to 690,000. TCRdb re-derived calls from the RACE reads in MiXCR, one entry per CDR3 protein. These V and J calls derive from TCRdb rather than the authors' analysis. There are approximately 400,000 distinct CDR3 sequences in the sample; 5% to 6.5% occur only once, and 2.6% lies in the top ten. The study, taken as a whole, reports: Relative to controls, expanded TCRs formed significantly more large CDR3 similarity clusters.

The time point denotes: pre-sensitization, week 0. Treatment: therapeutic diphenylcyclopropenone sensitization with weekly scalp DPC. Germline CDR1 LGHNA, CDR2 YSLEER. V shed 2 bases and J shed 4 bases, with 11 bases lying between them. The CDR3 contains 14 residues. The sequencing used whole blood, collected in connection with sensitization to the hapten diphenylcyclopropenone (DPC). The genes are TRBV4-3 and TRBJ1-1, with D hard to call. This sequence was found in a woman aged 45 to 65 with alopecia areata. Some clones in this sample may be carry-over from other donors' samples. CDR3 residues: CASSQYSAGTEAFF. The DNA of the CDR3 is TGCGCCAGCAGCCAATACAGCGCGGGCACTGAAGCTTTCTTT.